The next 17 T cell receptor beta chains were all read from a single sample in a study of vaccination and CD4 T cells after COVID-19. Sequencing of the DNA from cultured CD4+ T cells was carried out with the Oncomine TCR Beta short-read assay. From the PCR reads, TCRdb called clonotypes with MiXCR, one entry per CDR3 protein. The sample holds 15,000 to 20,000 distinct CDR3 sequences, around two thirds seen once. These receptors have no identified antigens. Sample treatment: approximately 11-day PBMC culture with coronavirus spike peptide pools or control peptides (ViraFEST assay). Sequenced: CD4+ T cells from blood, cultured in vitro. The receptors derive from a human donor who had recovered from COVID-19.

This clonotype occurred a few times. This sequence joins TRBV6-5 and TRBJ2-7; D remains unclear. Germline values: CDR1 MNHEY, CDR2 SVGAGI. Trimming left V 0 bases short and J 7 bases short, with 13 bases between. CDR3 length: 14 amino acids. The CDR3: CASSYSLKGDEQYF. CDR3 coding DNA: TGTGCCAGCAGTTACTCTCTGAAGGGTGATGAGCAGTACTTC.

V usage is TRBV28 and J usage is TRBJ2-1; TRBD2 aligns across 10 bases. Unmatched junction bases numbered 12, after V lost 5 bases and J lost 5 bases. The CDR3 sequence is 17 residues long. Germline loops: CDR1 MDHEN, CDR2 SYDVKM. CDR3 DNA: TGTGCCAGCAGTCATCAACCCCGGCTAGCGGGGGACAATGAGCAGTTCTTC. Its protein product is CASSHQPRLAGDNEQFF.

This clonotype has more than one count but fewer than ten. The chain has TRBV27 and TRBJ1-2; D call uncertain. From germline, CDR1 is MNHEY and CDR2 SMNVEV (reference sequence). The CDR3 runs to 13 residues. V dropped 0 bases and J dropped 4 bases, with 6 bases sitting between them. CDR3 protein: CASSLSPSYGYTF. Here the CDR3 DNA reads TGTGCCAGCAGTTTATCTCCGTCCTATGGCTACACCTTC.

This clonotype showed up just a few times. V and J are TRBV27 and TRBJ1-6, with a tentative D call TRBD1 (6 bases). V gave up 6 bases and J gave up 15 bases, with 24 bases separating them. Germline CDR1 reads MNHEY; CDR2 reads SMNVEV (reference sequence). The CDR3 extends over 15 amino acids. The CDR3 coding sequence is TGTGCCAGCAGCCGCGAGGGGGGGATGAGGGGGATCCTCCACTTT. It specifies CASSREGGMRGILHF.

This sequence joins TRBV6-7 and TRBJ1-1; a weak D match, TRBD1 (5 bases). TRBV6-7 is an ORF; its function is uncertain. This CDR3 is built from 15 residues. Trimming left V 6 bases short and J 2 bases short, with 16 bases between. The CDR3 protein is CASRIGVFLNTEAFF. The CDR3 bases are TGTGCCAGCAGGATAGGGGTTTTCCTCAACACTGAAGCTTTCTTT.

The chain carries TRBV6-4 and TRBJ2-3; D may be TRBD2 (5 bases). Trimming cost V 2 bases and J 10 bases, with 13 bases left between them. This CDR3 has 13 residues. Per germline, CDR1 MRHNA and CDR2 SNTAGT. The CDR3 sequence: CASSDQRSSAQYF. The CDR3 DNA follows: TGTGCCAGCAGTGACCAGCGGAGTAGCGCGCAGTATTTT.

This clonotype came up a few times. Here the CDR3 DNA reads TGCAGTGCTAGAGGGGGATTTGGGGCTAATGAAAAACTGTTTTTT. Translation gives CSARGGFGANEKLFF. The chain couples TRBV20-1 to TRBJ1-4, with D unresolved. The CDR3 covers 15 residues. Germline V lookup: CDR1 DFQATT, CDR2 SNEGSKA (reference sequence). Trimming took 1 base from V and 3 from J, leaving 12 bases between them.

The chain uses TRBV9 and TRBJ2-7, with no clear D. Trimming pared 4 bases from V and 5 bases from J, leaving 13 bases between. Germline V gene sequence: CDR1 SGDLS, CDR2 YYNGEE. The CDR3 is 13 residues long. The CDR3 sequence is CASSQDPRDEQYF. CDR3 coding DNA: TGTGCCAGCAGCCAGGACCCAAGGGACGAGCAGTACTTC.

CDR3 in DNA: TGCGCCAGCAGCCGAGACCGGAGGGACAATCAGCCCCAGCATTTT. It codes for CASSRDRRDNQPQHF. The chain joins TRBV4-1 to TRBJ1-5; D ambiguous. Germline CDR1 MGHRA, CDR2 YSYEKL. The CDR3 runs 15 residues. The ends were cut back, 4 bases at V and 3 bases at J, with 13 bases in the middle.

The gene calls are TRBV30 and TRBJ1-6, with 10 bases matching TRBD1. The length of the CDR3 is 16 residues. CDR1 GTSNPN and CDR2 SVGIG come from the germline V gene (reference sequence). The J segment lost 5 bases and the V segment lost 4 bases, leaving 8 bases of the junction unmatched. CDR3 amino acids: CAWTPAGTGDNSPLHF. The CDR3 nucleotides are TGTGCCTGGACCCCCGCCGGGACAGGGGATAATTCACCCCTCCACTTT.

This chain uses TRBV6-1 with TRBJ1-5; D possibly corresponds to TRBD1 (5 bases). Germline V CDR1 and CDR2: MNHNS, SASEGT. CDR3 length: 16 residues. The germline V and J ends were trimmed by 7 bases and 1 base, with 17 bases remaining between them. The CDR3 region is CASNLRQITSNQPQHF. The CDR3 DNA reads as TGTGCCAGCAACCTAAGACAGATAACCAGCAATCAGCCCCAGCATTTT.

This chain connects TRBV4-3 to TRBJ1-5; D might be TRBD1 (5 bases). This CDR3 comprises 13 residues. Trimming left V 2 bases short and J 6 bases short, with 8 bases between. Germline CDR1 LGHNA, CDR2 YSLEER. The CDR3 loop is CASSQTRVQPQHF. In nucleotides, the CDR3 is TGCGCCAGCAGCCAAACCAGGGTTCAGCCCCAGCATTTT.

The chain uses TRBV29-1 and TRBJ1-1, with D perhaps TRBD1 (6 bases). V was pared by 6 bases and J by 1 base, with 15 bases between. The germline V gene has CDR1 SQVTM and CDR2 ANQGSEA. The CDR3 contains 14 residues. In DNA form, the CDR3 reads TGCAGCGTAAACCGCCTGACAGGGAACACTGAAGCTTTCTTT. It is translated as CSVNRLTGNTEAFF. Based on the CDR3 plus reference TRBV29-1 and TRBJ1-1, the full variable domain is SAVISQKPSRDICQRGTSLTIQCQVDSQVTMMFWYRQQPGQSLTLIATANQGSEATYESGFVIDKFPISRPNLTFSTLTVSNMSPEDSSIYLCSVNRLTGNTEAFFGQGTRLTVV.

This clonotype was seen a few times. V usage is TRBV20-1 and J usage is TRBJ1-2; possible D gene TRBD1, 5 bases. The CDR3 is 14 residues long. V was trimmed by 4 bases and J by 2 bases, leaving 14 bases between them. Germline CDR1 reads DFQATT; CDR2 reads SNEGSKA (reference sequence). The CDR3 bases are TGCAGTGCTACGGGGCAGATCGCGAACTATGGCTACACCTTC. It yields the protein CSATGQIANYGYTF.

This chain's CDR3 is CASSPTRSSYEQYF. The CDR3 nucleotides are TGTGCCAGCAGCCCGACTAGGAGCTCCTACGAGCAGTACTTC. This chain links TRBV12-3 or TRBV12-4 with TRBJ2-7; D possibly corresponds to TRBD2 (6 bases). The CDR3 has 14 residues. Trimming stripped 6 bases from V and 0 bases from J, with 12 bases between.

The chain has TRBV27 and TRBJ2-1; the D call may be TRBD1 or TRBD2 (5 bases each). The DNA end is a closer match to TRBJ2-7, so the J assignment may be wrong. Germline-derived CDR1 and CDR2 are MNHEY and SMNVEV (reference sequence). The CDR3 extends over 15 amino acids. This CDR3 reads CASSLIGTDAYEQYF. The CDR3 DNA reads TGTGCCAGCAGTCTTATAGGGACGGACGCCTACGAGCAGTACTTC.

This rearrangement joins TRBV20-1 to TRBJ1-2; D perhaps matches TRBD1 (5 bases). V lost 0 bases and J 2 bases, leaving 10 bases between the germline ends. Germline CDR1 DFQATT, CDR2 SNEGSKA (reference sequence). This CDR3 is built from 14 residues. The CDR3 DNA follows: TGCAGTGCTAGAGATCGGGGGGGAAACTATGGCTACACCTTC. As protein: CSARDRGGNYGYTF.